This T cell receptor beta chain was retrieved from a study of cytomegalovirus exposure and HLA in healthy donors. Turning to this clone: Its antigen remains unknown.

The PCR contained 60 Vbeta and 13 Jbeta primers. Assay: immunoSEQ multiplex PCR; the TCRdb copy retains only in-frame clones and omits some. The table for this sample gives under 90,000 clones. General observations from the study: A missense variant in DCLRE1C was later tied to TCR beta V- and J-gene trimming.

The sequencing sample was made of PBMCs. The receptor comes from a female donor in good health and CMV-seropositive.

CDR3 sequence: CASRPSVGGRGAYEQYF. The CDR3 DNA sequence: TGTGCCAGCCGCCCAAGTGTCGGCGGCAGGGGGGCCTACGAGCAGTACTTC. This chain connects TRBV27 to TRBJ2-7; D perhaps matches TRBD1 (7 bases). The germline gives CDR1 MNHEY, CDR2 SMNVEV (reference sequence). V was pared by 8 bases and J by 2 bases, with 25 bases between. The CDR3 covers 17 residues.